This entry describes one T cell receptor (beta chain). These data are taken from a study of technical replicates of blood from four donors. V was trimmed by 3 bases and J by 7 bases, leaving 13 bases between them. The CDR3 is made up of 14 amino acids. Germline V gene data show CDR1 as WNHNN and CDR2 as SYGVQD (reference sequence). Assay used: immunoSEQ multiplex PCR; TCRdb lists only in-frame clones, some missing. The repertoire holds about 73,000 clones, with approximately 93% as singletons. The chain has TRBV10-1 and TRBJ2-1, with D maybe TRBD2 (5 bases). The sequence derives from a human donor in good health. The sequenced sample was T cells isolated from PBMCs. The CDR3, as DNA: TGCGCCAGCAGTGAATCTAGCCCCAGAAATGAGCAGTTCTTC. This codes for CASSESSPRNEQFF.